The present TCR beta chain was sequenced within a study of T cell repertoires in cytomegalovirus infection. As for the study in general: A matching HLA type, together with CMV infection, was signaled by public TCR beta signatures.

Germline loops: CDR1 SGHTA, CDR2 FQGNSA. The CDR3 contains 12 residues. The V end was cut by 1 base, the J end by 11 bases, with 8 bases between. Study conclusions and caveats: HLA-C-restricted, CMV-specific TCR beta clonotypes were dominant ex vivo.

TCRdb processed the reads anew with MiXCR; each CDR3 protein has one entry. This sample has roughly 720,000 distinct CDR3 sequences, with roughly a third found just once. Turning to this clonotype: No antigen is known for it.

Sample: PBMCs. The sequence derives from a human donor in good health (CMV status not recorded). Some clones in this sample may be carry-over from other donors' samples. This chain uses TRBV7-2 with TRBJ2-2; perhaps D is TRBD1 or TRBD2 (5 bases each). In DNA, the CDR3 is TGTGCCAGCAGCTTAGGGGGGTATGAGCTGTTTTTT. Residues: CASSLGGYELFF.